Listed below are T cell receptor beta chains from one sample, sequenced in a study of blood T cells in healthy people across ages. Using its own MiXCR run on the 5' RACE reads, TCRdb lists one record per CDR3 protein. The data hold over 950,000 distinct CDR3 sequences, with around two fifths observed a single time. Material for sequencing was blood. These receptors were collected from a man younger than 35 in good health. Both conserved end residues are part of each CDR3. The D gene is left open where the match is weak. Clone sizes are given selectively: once, few, many, or a class where the clone is expanded.

>TRBV6-2/TRBV6-3|TRBD1|TRBJ2-7|few
TGTGCCAGCAGTTACCCGACAGGGGAGCAGTACTTC
CASSYPTGEQYF
>TRBV4-3|TRBD2|TRBJ2-2|.
TGCGCCAGCAGCCCCGAGGGGACTACCCTCACCGGGGAGCTGTTTTTT
CASSPEGTTLTGELFF
>TRBV7-3|.|TRBJ1-1|.
TGTGCCAGCAGCTCCCGGACAGCTTTGAACACTGAAGCTTTCTTT
CASSSRTALNTEAFF
>TRBV5-1|TRBD1|TRBJ2-1|few
TGCGCCAGCAGCTCCGGAACAGGGGGTGGTTACAATGAGCAGTTCTTC
CASSSGTGGGYNEQFF
>TRBV27|.|TRBJ2-7|few
TGTGCCAGCAGTTACGCTCCTTTGGGGGAGCAGTACTTC
CASSYAPLGEQYF
>TRBV12-3/TRBV12-4|.|TRBJ1-5|once
TGTGCCAGCAGTTTCAATACAGGGTATAGTCAGCCCCAGCATTTT
CASSFNTGYSQPQHF
>TRBV10-3|.|TRBJ1-1|.
TGTGCCATCACGGGGACGTTGAACACTGAAGCTTTCTTT
CAITGTLNTEAFF
>TRBV13|.|TRBJ1-1|.
TGTGCCACCGGACCAGGGAGCATCGTGAGTGAAGCTTTCTTT
CATGPGSIVSEAFF
>TRBV9|.|TRBJ2-2|.
TGTGCCAGCACCGGGAACACCGGGGAGCTGTTTTTT
CASTGNTGELFF
>TRBV2|.|TRBJ2-7|.
TGTGCCAGCAGTGAAGGGCAGGCTAGTACGGGGTACGAGCAGTACTTC
CASSEGQASTGYEQYF
>TRBV7-9|.|TRBJ2-1|.
TGTGCCAGCAGCGGATGGGACCGAAAAACACAAGAGACCCAGTTCTTC
CASSGWDRKTQETQFF
>TRBV19|.|TRBJ1-5|.
TGTGCCAGTAGTTCCGGGGGGGGCAGAGGCAATCAGCCCCAGCATTTT
CASSSGGGRGNQPQHF
>TRBV20-1|TRBD1|TRBJ1-1|few
TGCAGTGCCCTTAAAACAGGGGTCCGTGAAGCTTTCTTT
CSALKTGVREAFF
>TRBV7-2|.|TRBJ1-4|.
TGTGCCAGCAGCTTAGCGGCCAGAGATGAAAAACTGTTTTTT
CASSLAARDEKLFF
>TRBV12-3/TRBV12-4|.|TRBJ1-2|few
TGTGCCAGCAGTCCCAGGGGTTCGGGCGGCTACACCTTC
CASSPRGSGGYTF
>TRBV18|.|TRBJ2-1|few
TGTGCCAGCTCACTACGGCCCCAGAGCTCCTACAATGAGCAGTTCTTC
CASSLRPQSSYNEQFF
>TRBV27|TRBD1|TRBJ1-5|.
TGTGCCAGCAGTCCTAAGACGACAGGGGGCTTCCAGCCCCAGCATTTT
CASSPKTTGGFQPQHF
>TRBV4-2|.|TRBJ1-6|once
TGTGCCAGCAGCCAAGATGGAGGGGATAATTCACCCCTCCACTTT
CASSQDGGDNSPLHF
>TRBV12-3/TRBV12-4|.|TRBJ1-6|.
TGTGCCAGCAGTTTAGCAGGGAGTAATTCACCCCTCCACTTT
CASSLAGSNSPLHF
>TRBV2|TRBD2|TRBJ2-1|.
TGTGCCAGCAGTGACAGACGGGAGGTCTACAATGAGCAGTTCTTC
CASSDRREVYNEQFF
>TRBV20-1|TRBD1|TRBJ1-2|few
TGCAGTGGGCGGGACAGCTATGGCTACACCTTC
CSGRDSYGYTF
>TRBV27|TRBD2|TRBJ2-1|.
TGTGCCAGCAGTATAGCGACGGGGGGGAATGAGCAGTTCTTC
CASSIATGGNEQFF
>TRBV20-1|.|TRBJ1-5|.
TGCAGTGCTAGCGATATAAGACCGGGACCCCAGGATCAGCCCCAGCATTTT
CSASDIRPGPQDQPQHF
>TRBV4-3|.|TRBJ1-2|.
TGCGCCAGCAGCCAATATCGGGGAGGTGTTTATGGCTACACCTTC
CASSQYRGGVYGYTF
>TRBV9|.|TRBJ1-1|.
TGTGCCAGCAGCGAGGGACTGTTCACTGAAGCTTTCTTT
CASSEGLFTEAFF